This entry lists 30 T cell receptor beta chains sequenced from one sample in a study of post-analysis software for immune sequencing data. The study's findings and limits: There were a few TRBV segments more frequent in patients than controls, and TRBV5-6, TRBV5-1 and TRBV20-1 were among them.

These receptors lack a known antigen. Unique molecular identifiers were carried by the TCR beta cDNA libraries. TCRdb fed the PCR reads into MiXCR, producing one record per CDR3 protein. The sample includes roughly 700,000 distinct CDR3 sequences, around 27% seen only once; the top ten take around 0.55%. Source material: blood. These receptor sequences come from a girl aged 10 to 17 with multiple sclerosis.

The chain uses TRBV6-5 and TRBJ2-5; tentatively, D is TRBD1 (7 bases). Gene TRBJ2-7 matches the end of the DNA better, so the J call may be wrong. Germline CDR1 MNHEY, CDR2 SVGAGI. The CDR3 spans 14 residues. The CDR3 is CASSPWQGGREQYF. The CDR3 nucleotides are TGTGCCAGCTCCCCTTGGCAGGGGGGACGCGAGCAGTACTTC.

This clonotype appeared many times. The chain carries TRBV4-1 and TRBJ2-5; D assignment may be TRBD1 or TRBD2 (5 bases each). CDR1 is MGHRA, CDR2 YSYEKL, per germline. CDR3 size: 14 residues. The V gene lost 1 base and the J gene lost 4 bases, with 10 bases spanning the gap. This CDR3 reads CASSQVEGLETQYF. Written as DNA, the CDR3 is TGCGCCAGCAGCCAAGTAGAGGGGCTAGAGACCCAGTACTTC.

This clonotype was seen once. The chain couples TRBV7-2 to TRBJ2-3, with D possibly matching TRBD1 (7 bases). The length of the CDR3 is 15 residues. Germline values: CDR1 SGHTA, CDR2 FQGNSA. V was shortened by 4 bases and J by 2 bases, with 13 bases between the two germline ends. The CDR3, as DNA: TGTGCCAGCAGCTGGAGGGGACAGACCACAGATACGCAGTATTTT. Amino acids: CASSWRGQTTDTQYF.

The table lists this clonotype with a few counts. The V gene is TRBV11-2, the J gene TRBJ2-1; 9 bases fit TRBD2. Losses at the gene ends were 4 bases for V and 4 bases for J; bases not matched to a gene: 5. Looked up from germline, CDR1 is SGHAT and CDR2 is FQNNGV. The CDR3 extends over 15 amino acids. The CDR3 spells CASSWASGAYNEQFF. CDR3 bases: TGTGCCAGCAGCTGGGCTAGCGGGGCGTACAATGAGCAGTTCTTC. The whole variable domain, filled in from reference TRBV11-2 and TRBJ2-1, reads EAGVAQSPRYKIIEKRQSVAFWCNPISGHATLYWYQQILGQGPKLLIQFQNNGVVDDSQLPKDRFSAERLKGVDSTLKIQPAKLEDSAVYLCASSWASGAYNEQFFGPGTRLTVL.

This chain uses TRBV6-5 with TRBJ2-5; TRBD1 agrees at 7 bases. This CDR3 is 16 amino acids long. CDR1 is MNHEY, CDR2 SVGAGI, per germline. Unmatched junction bases numbered 14, after V lost 4 bases and J lost 6 bases. CDR3 residues: CASSSPTGLEKKTQYF. The CDR3 coding sequence is TGTGCCAGCAGTTCCCCGACAGGGCTGGAGAAAAAGACCCAGTACTTC.

This clonotype was seen more than once but under ten times. V and J are TRBV28 and TRBJ2-3, with TRBD2 identical over 10 bases. Per germline, CDR1 MDHEN and CDR2 SYDVKM. CDR3 length: 16 amino acids. The V segment lost 6 bases and the J segment 1 base; nucleotides outside the gene matches: 7. As DNA, the CDR3 is TGTGCCAGCAGGCTACCCAGCGGGAGGGGCACAGATACGCAGTATTTT. As protein: CASRLPSGRGTDTQYF.

As concerns this clonotype: A junction end diverges from the germline sequence, so it may reflect a read error. This rearrangement joins TRBV5-1 to TRBJ2-5, with TRBD2 identical over 9 bases. The J call may be wrong; the DNA end is better matched by TRBJ2-7. This CDR3 region has 15 residues. Germline V gives CDR1 SGHRS, CDR2 YFSETQ. CDR3 DNA sequence: TGCACCAGCAGCTCCCACCGACTAGCGGATTACGAGCAGTACTTC. Translating it yields CTSSSHRLADYEQYF.

This clonotype has only a few counts. The rearrangement links TRBV7-8 to TRBJ2-1, with 9 bases lining up with TRBD1. The CDR3 is 20 amino acids. The V gene's germline CDR1 is SGHVS and CDR2 FQNEAQ. V gave up 5 bases and J gave up 6 bases; unmatched junction bases: 23. CDR3: CASSPVVGQGGGRGPNEQFF. CDR3 coding DNA: TGTGCCAGCAGCCCAGTGGTGGGACAGGGTGGGGGCAGGGGGCCCAATGAGCAGTTCTTC.

The rearrangement links TRBV24-1 to TRBJ2-5, with 7 bases that match TRBD2. Germline V gives CDR1 KGHDR, CDR2 SFDVKD. V shed 4 bases and J 9 bases; nucleotides not matched to a gene: 7. This CDR3 contains 13 residues. This CDR3 reads CATSELYRGAQYF. The CDR3 bases are TGTGCCACCAGTGAACTCTATCGGGGGGCCCAGTACTTC.

This clonotype came up many times. V gene TRBV5-8 combines with J gene TRBJ2-3; D is unclear. CDR3 length: 13 residues. V was cut by 0 bases and J by 3 bases, with 5 bases left in between. CDR1 SGHTS and CDR2 YDEGEE come from the germline V gene. The CDR3 here is CASSLGLTDTQYF. Written as DNA, the CDR3 is TGTGCCAGCAGCTTGGGTTTGACAGATACGCAGTATTTT.

The rearrangement links TRBV18 to TRBJ2-7; perhaps TRBD2 as D (6 bases). The CDR3 totals 14 residues. Germline V gene sequence: CDR1 KGHSH, CDR2 LQKENI. V was trimmed by 2 bases and J by 3 bases, leaving 11 bases between them. CDR3 amino acids: CASSPNVGGYEQYF. CDR3 sequence (DNA): TGTGCCAGCTCACCAAATGTGGGGGGCTACGAGCAGTACTTC.

This clonotype has just one count. This rearrangement joins TRBV5-1 to TRBJ1-1; D is ambiguous. The germline V gene has CDR1 SGHRS and CDR2 YFSETQ. CDR3 length: 14 amino acids. V lost 1 base to trimming and J lost 4 bases, with 11 bases between them. CDR3 sequence (DNA): TGCGCCAGCAGCTTGAATGGGTGGGGCACTGAAGCTTTCTTT. This sequence encodes CASSLNGWGTEAFF.

This clonotype was seen a few times. This chain joins TRBV20-1 and TRBJ2-7, with 10 bases lining up with TRBD2. Germline V lookup: CDR1 DFQATT, CDR2 SNEGSKA (reference sequence). V shed 1 base and J 0 bases; nucleotides not matched to a gene: 12. The CDR3 totals 18 residues. The CDR3 DNA reads TGCAGTGCTAGAGTCGGTGGGCTAGCGGGAGATTTCTCCTACGAGCAGTACTTC. Its protein is CSARVGGLAGDFSYEQYF.

The gene calls are TRBV28 and TRBJ2-7, with D uncertain. V was shortened by 6 bases and J by 1 base, with 16 bases between the two germline ends. The V gene's germline CDR1 is MDHEN and CDR2 SYDVKM. The CDR3 covers 15 residues. In DNA, the CDR3 is TGTGCCAGCAGGGCAGATCTCGGCCAATCCTACGAGCAGTACTTC. The encoded protein is CASRADLGQSYEQYF.

This clonotype has a handful of counts. V gene TRBV10-2 combines with J gene TRBJ1-5, with D unresolved. The CDR3 has 14 amino acids. Germline V gene lookup returns CDR1 WSHSY and CDR2 SAAADI. V shed 1 base and J shed 4 bases, with 8 bases lying between them. The CDR3 loop is CASSELGDNQPQHF. CDR3 coding DNA: TGCGCCAGCAGTGAGTTGGGCGATAATCAGCCCCAGCATTTT.

This clonotype was detected ten times or more. V gene TRBV29-1 combines with J gene TRBJ2-5; TRBD2 might be the D (5 bases). Germline V gene lookup returns CDR1 SQVTM and CDR2 ANQGSEA. The length of the CDR3 is 12 residues. V was pared by 6 bases and J by 0 bases, with 8 bases between. CDR3 sequence reads: CSVGRDQETQYF. The DNA of the CDR3 is TGCAGCGTCGGGCGGGACCAAGAGACCCAGTACTTC.

In its sample, this clonotype was seen a few times. The CDR3 coding sequence is TGCAGTGCTAGGGCCGTGTGGCAGTCCGGCTCACCCCTCCACTTT. Amino acids: CSARAVWQSGSPLHF. The chain recombines TRBV20-1 with TRBJ1-6; D remains ambiguous. The CDR3 has 15 amino acids. Germline CDR1 and CDR2: DFQATT and SNEGSKA (reference sequence). V lost 3 bases and J lost 10, with 19 bases in between.

The chain recombines TRBV4-2 with TRBJ1-2; a possible D gene is TRBD1 (5 bases). The CDR3 sequence is 14 residues long. Germline lookup yields CDR1 LGHNA and CDR2 YNFKEQ. V was cut by 6 bases and J by 8 bases, with 19 bases left in between. Written as DNA, the CDR3 is TGTGCCAGCAGTTCGACCCGGGACGCGGAGGGCTACACCTTC. Translating it yields CASSSTRDAEGYTF.

This clonotype was seen a handful of times. J is TRBJ2-5 and V is TRBV5-1, with D perhaps matching TRBD2 (6 bases). The CDR3 sequence is 15 residues long. From germline, CDR1 is SGHRS and CDR2 YFSETQ. V was cut by 3 bases and J by 2 bases, with 14 bases left in between. The CDR3 region is CASSSTDGGQETQYF. DNA for the CDR3: TGCGCCAGCAGCTCGACTGACGGAGGGCAAGAGACCCAGTACTTC. The whole variable domain, remainder taken from reference TRBV5-1 and TRBJ2-5, is KAGVTQTPRYLIKTRGQQVTLSCSPISGHRSVSWYQQTPGQGLQFLFEYFSETQRNKGNFPGRFSGRQFSNSRSEMNVSTLELGDSALYLCASSSTDGGQETQYFGPGTRLLVL.

V and J are TRBV4-2 and TRBJ2-3; 12 nucleotides agree with TRBD2. The germline V gene has CDR1 LGHNA and CDR2 YNFKEQ. The CDR3 covers 17 residues. The trim removed 1 base at V and 6 bases at J, leaving 8 bases unmatched. CDR3 amino acids: CASSQGTLAGGYDTQYF. The CDR3, as DNA: TGTGCCAGCAGCCAAGGCACCCTAGCGGGAGGGTACGATACGCAGTATTTT.

The chain links TRBV7-8 to TRBJ1-2; D might be TRBD1 (5 bases). The length of the CDR3 is 20 residues. Trimming removed 0 bases from V and 5 bases from J, with 28 bases in between. Germline CDR1 is SGHVS and CDR2 is FQNEAQ. The DNA of the CDR3 is TGTGCCAGCAGCTTAGCACTGGCGCCTTGGCGGGGGATTATAGAGTATGGCTACACCTTC. Protein sequence: CASSLALAPWRGIIEYGYTF.

The chain is built from TRBV7-2 and TRBJ2-7, with D unclear. This CDR3 is built from 13 residues. V was cut by 2 bases and J by 2 bases, with 7 bases left in between. CDR1 is SGHTA, CDR2 FQGNSA, per germline. The CDR3 here is CASSLPTAYEQYF. For the CDR3, the DNA is TGTGCCAGCAGCTTACCTACGGCCTACGAGCAGTACTTC.

This chain uses TRBV7-8 with TRBJ1-1; unclear D gene. From germline, CDR1 is SGHVS and CDR2 FQNEAQ. There are 16 residues in the CDR3. The V end lost 5 bases, the J end lost 1 base, and 17 bases lay between the germline ends. The CDR3 loop is CASSTKHGVANTEAFF. CDR3 bases: TGTGCCAGCAGCACCAAGCACGGGGTAGCGAACACTGAAGCTTTCTTT.

The V call is TRBV12-3 or TRBV12-4, the J call TRBJ2-4; D gene ambiguous. Trimming stripped 3 bases from V and 3 bases from J, with 15 bases between. There are 16 residues in the CDR3. The CDR3 DNA reads as TGTGCCAGCAGTTTCAGGAGACAAGTAGTCAAAAACATTCAGTACTTC. This sequence encodes CASSFRRQVVKNIQYF.

This clonotype was recorded at least ten times. The rearrangement links TRBV20-1 to TRBJ2-3; 12 positions match TRBD2. CDR1 is DFQATT, CDR2 SNEGSKA, per germline (reference sequence). The J segment lost 0 bases and the V segment lost 4 bases, leaving 5 bases of the junction unmatched. The CDR3 length is 16 residues. CDR3 in amino acids: CSATGLAGSSTDTQYF. The CDR3 DNA sequence: TGCAGTGCTACAGGACTAGCGGGGTCTAGCACAGATACGCAGTATTTT.

This clonotype was counted between two and nine times. V is TRBV15 and J is TRBJ1-4; no reliable D call. The ends were cut back, 1 base at V and 3 bases at J, with 6 bases in the middle. Germline V gives CDR1 LNHNV, CDR2 YYDKDF (reference sequence). This CDR3 has 14 amino acids. CDR3 sequence (DNA): TGTGCCACCAGCAGAGTCCCCTCTAATGAAAAACTGTTTTTT. It is translated as CATSRVPSNEKLFF.

The chain carries TRBV7-2 and TRBJ2-2; 7 positions match TRBD2. V shed 2 bases, J shed 1 base, and the junction held 4 bases outside the gene matches. Germline values: CDR1 SGHTA, CDR2 FQGNSA. This CDR3 contains 16 residues. The CDR3 DNA reads TGTGCCAGCAGCTTACCGTCTAGCGGGAACACCGGGGAGCTGTTTTTT. Amino acids: CASSLPSSGNTGELFF. Full variable domain (outside the CDR3, taken from reference TRBV7-2 and TRBJ2-2): GAGVSQSPSNKVTEKGKDVELRCDPISGHTALYWYRQSLGQGLEFLIYFQGNSAPDKSGLPSDRFSAERTGGSVSTLTIQRTQQEDSAVYLCASSLPSSGNTGELFFGEGSRLTVL.

This rearrangement joins TRBV6-1 to TRBJ1-4; D perhaps matches TRBD1 (6 bases). CDR1 and CDR2 from the germline V gene are MNHNS and SASEGT. Trimming removed 11 bases at V and 5 bases at J, with 21 bases between. The CDR3 is 15 residues long. CDR3 amino acids: CASQEGDGGNEKLFF. The CDR3 nucleotides read TGTGCCTCCCAGGAGGGGGACGGGGGGAATGAAAAACTGTTTTTT.

The table lists this clonotype with a few counts. The chain recombines TRBV5-1 with TRBJ2-3; perhaps TRBD2 as D (6 bases). CDR3 length: 16 residues. V shed 4 bases and J shed 2 bases, with 17 bases lying between them. CDR1 and CDR2 (germline): SGHRS, YFSETQ. The CDR3 loop is CASSPAAGIYTDTQYF. The DNA for the CDR3 is TGCGCCAGCAGCCCGGCGGCGGGGATTTACACAGATACGCAGTATTTT. The whole variable domain, filled in from reference TRBV5-1 and TRBJ2-3, reads KAGVTQTPRYLIKTRGQQVTLSCSPISGHRSVSWYQQTPGQGLQFLFEYFSETQRNKGNFPGRFSGRQFSNSRSEMNVSTLELGDSALYLCASSPAAGIYTDTQYFGPGTRLTVL.

This clonotype was seen a handful of times. The chain has TRBV29-1 and TRBJ2-5; D may correspond to TRBD1 or TRBD2 (6 bases each). CDR1 is SQVTM, CDR2 ANQGSEA, per germline. The length of the CDR3 is 12 residues. V gave up 3 bases and J gave up 4 bases, with 9 bases separating them. The chain's CDR3 is CSVERGVETQYF. Written as DNA, the CDR3 is TGCAGCGTTGAGAGGGGGGTAGAGACCCAGTACTTC.